Below are 14 T cell receptor beta chains sequenced from a single sample in a study of OX40 agonist ivuxolimab in advanced cancers. Here immunoSEQ multiplex PCR was the method, and the copy in TCRdb shows in-frame clones only, minus some. The sample holds fewer than 65,000 clones, around 89% seen once. Material: CD4+ or CD8+ T cells sorted from blood, obtained in a trial of the OX40 agonist ivuxolimab. Receptor source: an adult with an advanced solid tumor such as melanoma, head and neck, liver or kidney cancer.

This clone was counted between two and nine times. The chain is built from TRBV10-2 and TRBJ1-2; D possibly corresponds to TRBD1 (5 bases). The ends were cut back, 3 bases at V and 5 bases at J, with 13 bases in the middle. The CDR3 runs to 14 residues. Germline assignment: CDR1 WSHSY and CDR2 SAAADI. This CDR3 reads CASSDPDRPYGYTF. The CDR3 coding sequence is TGCGCCAGCAGTGACCCCGACAGACCTTATGGCTACACCTTC.

The rearrangement links TRBV9 to TRBJ1-3, with 10 positions matching TRBD1. V was clipped by 0 bases and J by 8 bases; unmatched bases: 5. CDR1 is SGDLS, CDR2 YYNGEE, per germline. The CDR3 extends over 15 amino acids. The CDR3 DNA sequence: TGTGCCAGCAGCGTAGAAGACAGGGGGCTATACACCATATATTTT. This encodes CASSVEDRGLYTIYF.

V and J are TRBV28 and TRBJ1-1; no firm D call. Trimming took 8 bases from V and 1 from J, leaving 5 bases between them. The length of the CDR3 is 11 residues. The germline CDR1 and CDR2 sequences are MDHEN and SYDVKM. CDR3 protein: CASLANTEAFF. The CDR3 bases are TGTGCCAGCCTGGCGAACACTGAAGCTTTCTTT.

The gene calls are TRBV6-6 and TRBJ2-6; D possibly corresponds to TRBD1 (6 bases). Germline CDR1 and CDR2: MNHNY and SVGAGI (reference sequence). The CDR3 sequence is 14 residues long. Deletions cut 7 bases from V and 0 bases from J, with 7 bases between. The CDR3 here is CASTQGSGANVLTF. The CDR3 nucleotides read TGTGCCAGCACACAGGGCTCTGGGGCCAACGTCCTGACTTTC.

The CDR3 reads CASSSQYYEQYF. The CDR3 DNA is TGTGCCAGCAGCTCTCAGTACTACGAGCAGTACTTC. This chain connects TRBV7-2 to TRBJ2-7; D is unresolved. CDR1 SGHTA and CDR2 FQGNSA come from the germline V gene. The V end lost 4 bases, the J end lost 3 bases, and 7 bases lay between the germline ends. The CDR3 runs 12 residues.

The chain combines TRBV2 with TRBJ2-2; the match to TRBD2 covers 7 bases. The CDR3 is 15 residues long. CDR1 and CDR2 from the germline V gene are SNHLY and FYNNEI. V was pared by 5 bases and J by 3 bases, with 6 bases of the junction left unmatched. The CDR3 DNA is TGTGCCAGCAGTTCGGTGGGGGGGTACACCGGGGAGCTGTTTTTT. This sequence encodes CASSSVGGYTGELFF.

This clone showed up just a few times. CDR3 sequence: CASKAGGGSYEQYF. In DNA form, the CDR3 reads TGTGCCAGCAAAGCAGGGGGGGGCTCCTACGAGCAGTACTTC. The chain links TRBV2 to TRBJ2-7; D possibly uses TRBD1 or TRBD2 (7 bases each). V was pared by 7 bases and J by 0 bases, with 13 bases between. Germline CDR1 and CDR2: SNHLY and FYNNEI. The CDR3 spans 14 residues.

This clone was observed a single time. The gene calls are TRBV11-3 and TRBJ2-2, with 9 bases fitting TRBD2. J was trimmed by 4 bases and V by 6 bases; bases with no gene match: 6. The CDR3 loop spans 15 amino acids. Germline-derived CDR1 and CDR2 are SGHNT and YENEEA. CDR3 sequence reads: CASSPAGGPTGELFF. The DNA of the CDR3 is TGTGCCAGCAGTCCCGCGGGGGGGCCCACCGGGGAGCTGTTTTTT.

A note on this clone: Different DNA sequences within this sample yield the same CDR3. The rearrangement joins TRBV11-3 to TRBJ2-5; D gene ambiguous. The CDR3 contains 13 residues. Trimming cost V 1 base and J 5 bases, with 8 bases left between them. CDR1 is SGHNT and CDR2 is YENEEA in the germline V gene. CDR3 sequence: CASSLGAGETQYF. Written as DNA, the CDR3 is TGTGCCAGCAGCTTAGGGGCAGGTGAGACCCAGTACTTC.

The J gene is TRBJ1-1, the V gene TRBV19, with D uncertain. The CDR3 length is 15 residues. Germline-derived CDR1 and CDR2 are LNHDA and SQIVND (reference sequence). V lost 4 bases and J lost 4, with 16 bases in between. DNA of the CDR3: TGTGCCAGTAGTACGTCGACTCCACTCGGCACTGAAGCTTTCTTT. Translating it yields CASSTSTPLGTEAFF.

V and J are TRBV12-5 and TRBJ2-3; D tentatively reads TRBD1 or TRBD2 (5 bases each). CDR1 is LGHNT, CDR2 FRNRAP, per germline. The V end was cut by 3 bases, the J end by 3 bases, with 10 bases between. The CDR3 runs to 14 residues. CDR3 DNA sequence: TGTGCTAGTGGTTTTGGGGGTATGACAGATACGCAGTATTTT. Translation: CASGFGGMTDTQYF.

The chain uses TRBV18 and TRBJ1-5; 8 bases are shared with TRBD1. Germline CDR1 is KGHSH and CDR2 is LQKENI. The V segment lost 5 bases and the J segment 4 bases; nucleotides outside the gene matches: 7. The CDR3 length is 15 residues. The CDR3 DNA reads as TGTGCCAGCTCAGGCGACAGGGGAACTAATCAGCCCCAGCATTTT. The encoded protein is CASSGDRGTNQPQHF.

The J gene is TRBJ2-7, the V gene TRBV9; the match to TRBD1 covers 12 bases. CDR1 SGDLS and CDR2 YYNGEE come from the germline V gene. Trimming cost V 2 bases and J 6 bases; bases outside gene matches: 3. CDR3 length equals 14 residues. The CDR3 sequence is CASSVGQGATEQYF. The CDR3 coding sequence is TGTGCCAGCAGCGTGGGACAGGGGGCGACCGAGCAGTACTTC.

The chain recombines TRBV30 with TRBJ2-3; unclear D gene. V shed 3 bases and J shed 4 bases, with 11 bases lying between them. This CDR3 has 13 amino acids. Germline V CDR1 and CDR2: GTSNPN, SVGIG (reference sequence). CDR3 in DNA: TGTGCCTGGAGCCCTAGTGGGGCAGATACGCAGTATTTT. Translation: CAWSPSGADTQYF.